These 9 T cell receptor beta chains were all obtained from the same sample, sequenced in a study of T cells in localized non-small cell lung cancer (TCRdb year 2020). Libraries were prepared through the immunoSEQ multiplex PCR assay. Imported from immuneACCESS, the table was reduced by TCRdb to in-frame sequences with V and J called. These copies leave out some clones; in studies compared against another copy, an unresolved V gene accounts for under half, and the cause of the remainder is not known. The sample contains around 29,000 clones, about 90% of them found a single time. Of the sample, approximately 1.1% falls within the top ten clones. The specimen comprised peripheral blood, sampled before any cancer treatment. These receptors were obtained from a woman between 35 and 70 years old with stage I lung adenocarcinoma.

The rearrangement uses TRBV30 and TRBJ1-1; no firm D call. The CDR3 spans 13 residues. V shed 2 bases and J shed 1 base, with 8 bases lying between them. Germline V CDR1 and CDR2: GTSNPN, SVGIG (reference sequence). The CDR3 region is CAWSPGPNTEAFF. CDR3 bases: TGTGCCTGGAGTCCCGGACCGAACACTGAAGCTTTCTTT.

The gene calls are TRBV7-8 and TRBJ1-4, with D tentatively TRBD1 (5 bases). Germline V gene lookup returns CDR1 SGHVS and CDR2 FQNEAQ. V lost 6 bases and J 6 bases, leaving 17 bases between the germline ends. The CDR3 consists of 15 residues. The CDR3 spells CASSRRGGLDEKLFF. CDR3 coding DNA: TGTGCCAGCAGTCGAAGGGGAGGTTTAGATGAAAAACTGTTTTTT.

This clone appeared once. The rearrangement links TRBV6-5 to TRBJ2-3; D is unclear. Trimming shortened V by 0 bases and J by 4 bases, and 11 bases separated the two germline ends. Germline CDR1 MNHEY, CDR2 SVGAGI. The CDR3 is 15 amino acids. The CDR3 DNA sequence: TGTGCCAGCAGTTACTCGAGAGCGCTGCCAGATACGCAGTATTTT. It translates to CASSYSRALPDTQYF.

The chain uses TRBV7-3 and TRBJ2-3; 12 bases match TRBD2. Per the germline V gene, CDR1 is SGHTA and CDR2 is FQGTGA. V lost 0 bases to trimming and J lost 2 bases; unmatched junction nucleotides: 3. There are 17 residues in the CDR3. CDR3 nucleotides: TGTGCCAGCAGCTTAACCAGACTAGCGGGAGACACAGATACGCAGTATTTT. Encoded protein: CASSLTRLAGDTDTQYF.

The V call is TRBV6-6, the J call TRBJ1-1, with D possibly being TRBD1 (5 bases). CDR3 size: 13 residues. Trimming shortened V by 6 bases and J by 5 bases, and 13 bases separated the two germline ends. CDR1 is MNHNY, CDR2 SVGAGI, per germline (reference sequence). CDR3 in DNA: TGTGCCAGCAGCCCTGGGGGTAGGACTGAAGCTTTCTTT. Protein product: CASSPGGRTEAFF.

V and J are TRBV7-2 and TRBJ1-2, with 7 positions matching TRBD1. The germline CDR1 and CDR2 sequences are SGHTA and FQGNSA. The CDR3 runs to 15 residues. The V gene end was trimmed by 1 base and the J gene end by 8 bases; junction bases not matched to a gene: 10. CDR3 protein: CASSLGPGGREGYTF. CDR3 DNA sequence: TGTGCCAGCAGCTTAGGGCCAGGGGGACGTGAAGGCTACACCTTC.

J is TRBJ2-2 and V is TRBV28; D gene ambiguous. Germline V gene data show CDR1 as MDHEN and CDR2 as SYDVKM. Trimming removed 4 bases from V and 0 bases from J, with 9 bases in between. This CDR3 is built from 15 residues. The CDR3 region is CASSSYGSNTGELFF. Here the CDR3 DNA reads TGTGCCAGCAGTTCTTACGGCTCGAACACCGGGGAGCTGTTTTTT.

This chain uses TRBV19 with TRBJ2-7; D possibly matches TRBD1 or TRBD2 (5 bases each). Deletions cut 5 bases from V and 2 bases from J, with 16 bases between. The CDR3 spans 15 residues. Germline CDR1 reads LNHDA; CDR2 reads SQIVND (reference sequence). The CDR3 DNA is TGTGCCAGTAGTCATACCGGGACGTTTCCCTACGAGCAGTACTTC. It translates to CASSHTGTFPYEQYF.

This chain connects TRBV5-1 to TRBJ1-1, with D perhaps TRBD1 (5 bases). Looked up from germline, CDR1 is SGHRS and CDR2 is YFSETQ. V was trimmed by 7 bases and J by 1 base, leaving 11 bases between them. The CDR3 is 13 residues long. CDR3 nucleotides: TGCGCCAGCTCCCCAGGGCCGAACACTGAAGCTTTCTTT. Its protein product is CASSPGPNTEAFF. Drawing the rest from reference TRBV5-1 and TRBJ1-1, the complete variable domain is KAGVTQTPRYLIKTRGQQVTLSCSPISGHRSVSWYQQTPGQGLQFLFEYFSETQRNKGNFPGRFSGRQFSNSRSEMNVSTLELGDSALYLCASSPGPNTEAFFGQGTRLTVV.